Each of the 12 T cell receptor beta chains below was sequenced from the same sample in a study of quantifying T cell responses using KT2 cells. For the study at large: RNA was reverse transcribed with TCR alpha and beta constant-region primers.

Each cDNA got a UMI-containing oligo ligated at its 3' end. An equimolar mix of RC1.1 and RC1.2 primed the beta chain across TRBC1 and TRBC2. TCRdb fed the UMI-ligation and nested PCR reads into MiXCR, producing one record per CDR3 protein. Here the sample spans some 33,000 distinct CDR3 sequences, 10% to 13% being singletons. Sequencing input: PBMCs spiked with cells of the T cell clone KT2. These receptors originate from a human donor.

The rearrangement links TRBV25-1 to TRBJ2-1; a possible D gene is TRBD1 (6 bases). The V end was cut by 6 bases, the J end by 10 bases, with 19 bases between. The germline V gene encodes CDR1 MGHDK and CDR2 SYGVNS. The CDR3 loop spans 14 amino acids. Here the CDR3 reads CASSSASGAREQFF. In DNA form, the CDR3 reads TGTGCCAGCAGCTCCGCGTCAGGGGCCCGGGAGCAGTTCTTC.

The chain joins TRBV27 to TRBJ1-2; tentatively, D is TRBD1 (6 bases). Trimming cost V 4 bases and J 4 bases, with 10 bases left between them. This CDR3 comprises 13 residues. The germline gives CDR1 MNHEY, CDR2 SMNVEV (reference sequence). The CDR3 sequence is CASSYTGSYGYTF. The CDR3 nucleotides read TGTGCCAGCAGTTATACAGGGTCCTATGGCTACACCTTC.

CDR3 residues: CASSPPGQSFEPYGYTF. Here the CDR3 DNA reads TGTGCCAGCAGCCCGCCGGGACAGTCGTTCGAGCCCTATGGCTACACCTTC. V is TRBV6-6 and J is TRBJ1-2; 7 bases fit TRBD1. This CDR3 is built from 17 residues. The J segment lost 4 bases and the V segment lost 6 bases, leaving 17 bases of the junction unmatched. CDR1 and CDR2 (germline): MNHNY, SVGAGI (reference sequence).

The chain carries TRBV4-1 and TRBJ1-4; 11 nucleotides match TRBD1. V lost 1 base and J lost 17; bases outside the gene matches: 9. CDR3 length: 14 residues. Germline V CDR1 and CDR2: MGHRA, YSYEKL. The CDR3 DNA reads TGCGCCAGCAGCCAAGTCTCCCGGGACAGGGGGGGTTTTTTT. Translating it yields CASSQVSRDRGGFF.

This chain joins TRBV20-1 and TRBJ2-1; 8 bases are a match to TRBD1. V was pared by 4 bases and J by 4 bases, with 3 bases of the junction left unmatched. Germline CDR1 is DFQATT and CDR2 is SNEGSKA (reference sequence). This CDR3 contains 13 residues. The CDR3 nucleotides are TGCAGTGCTATCGGGACAGGATACAATGAGCAGTTCTTC. Translation gives CSAIGTGYNEQFF.

The rearrangement links TRBV19 to TRBJ2-3; 8 bases match TRBD2. The germline V gene has CDR1 LNHDA and CDR2 SQIVND (reference sequence). This CDR3 comprises 14 residues. The J segment lost 0 bases and the V segment lost 7 bases, leaving 3 bases of the junction unmatched. CDR3 sequence (DNA): TGTGCCAGTACAACTAGCGGAAGCACAGATACGCAGTATTTT. As protein: CASTTSGSTDTQYF.

This clonotype was found once. The CDR3 DNA reads as TGTGCCAGCACCGGGACAGGGTTCTACGAGCAGTACTTC. Translated, it gives CASTGTGFYEQYF. V and J are TRBV2 and TRBJ2-7; TRBD1 agrees at 9 bases. The CDR3 contains 13 residues. Germline V gene sequence: CDR1 SNHLY, CDR2 FYNNEI. The trim removed 7 bases at V and 3 bases at J, leaving 4 bases unmatched.

This clonotype has only a few counts. J is TRBJ2-1 and V is TRBV5-1, with D tentatively TRBD2 (6 bases). The V gene's germline CDR1 is SGHRS and CDR2 YFSETQ. CDR3 size: 15 residues. Trimming took 6 bases from V and 3 from J, leaving 16 bases between them. CDR3 nucleotides: TGCGCCAGCACTCTGACTAGTGCAAACTACAATGAGCAGTTCTTC. Encoded protein: CASTLTSANYNEQFF.

In its sample, this clonotype was seen a few times. The chain joins TRBV5-1 to TRBJ1-2; tentatively, D is TRBD1 (5 bases). CDR1 is SGHRS, CDR2 YFSETQ, per germline. Between the trimmed V and J ends, which lost 0 bases and 6 bases, there was a span of 15 bases. The CDR3 covers 15 residues. The CDR3 DNA reads as TGCGCCAGCAGCTTGGATGCCAGGGTAATAGATGGCTACACCTTC. Its translation is CASSLDARVIDGYTF.

Here the CDR3 reads CASSSRDNSPLHF. DNA of the CDR3: TGTGCCAGTAGTTCCAGGGATAATTCACCCCTCCACTTT. This chain joins TRBV19 and TRBJ1-6; weak D call: TRBD1 (5 bases). This CDR3 has 13 amino acids. CDR1 is LNHDA, CDR2 SQIVND, per germline (reference sequence). V shed 5 bases and J shed 5 bases, with 7 bases lying between them.

The gene calls are TRBV7-9 and TRBJ2-1, with 8 bases lining up with TRBD2. Per germline, CDR1 SEHNR and CDR2 FQNEAQ (reference sequence). The CDR3 runs 14 residues. With V trimmed by 5 bases and J by 8 bases, 8 bases remained unmatched. The DNA of the CDR3 is TGTGCCAGCAGCAGTAGCGGGATAGGGTATGAGCAGTTCTTC. Protein sequence: CASSSSGIGYEQFF. Full variable domain (missing parts from reference TRBV7-9 and TRBJ2-1): DTGVSQNPRHKITKRGQNVTFRCDPISEHNRLYWYRQTLGQGPEFLTYFQNEAQLEKSRLLSDRFSAERPKGSFSTLEIQRTEQGDSAMYLCASSSSGIGYEQFFGPGTRLTVL.

V usage is TRBV5-4 and J usage is TRBJ2-7; 9 nucleotides line up with TRBD1. Trimming took 4 bases from V and 6 from J; bases not matched to a gene: 8. The CDR3 covers 14 residues. Germline CDR1 SGHNT, CDR2 YYREEE (reference sequence). As DNA, the CDR3 is TGTGCCAGCAGCCACGGGACAGGGAGGCTCGAGCAGTACTTC. Protein: CASSHGTGRLEQYF.